This T cell receptor (beta chain) was recovered during a study of graft-versus-host responses after intestinal transplantation. Study summary: Induction using anti-thymocyte globulin, followed by tacrolimus and steroids for roughly 3 years, was given to all recipients.

On this clone: Its antigen is not known.

Study-level points and caveats: GvH clones turned up in recipient marrow; some had shown up first in ileum or blood.

Sequencing was performed with immunoSEQ multiplex PCR; in TCRdb, only in-frame clones are kept and a portion is missing. Of over 120,000 clones in the sample, 80% to 95% are singletons; the top ten hold approximately 0.2%. The CDR3 consists of 14 residues. The V end was cut by 2 bases, the J end by 0 bases, with 5 bases between. Germline V lookup: CDR1 MDHEN, CDR2 SYDVKM. The sequences come from unstimulated CD4+ T cells sorted from spleen or lymph node cells, collected before intestinal transplant. The source of this sequence is a human donor who received an intestinal transplant. The chain uses TRBV28 and TRBJ1-3; D not resolved. In DNA, the CDR3 is TGTGCCAGCAGTTTAGCCGTCTCTGGAAACACCATATATTTT. This codes for CASSLAVSGNTIYF.